The next 14 T cell receptor beta chains were all read from a single sample in a study of blood T cell repertoires in COVID-19. Using immunoSEQ multiplex PCR, the repertoire was profiled, and TCRdb retains in-frame clones only, with some absent. The sample shows 150,000 to 200,000 clones, around 87% of them seen only once. The sample was peripheral blood. The source of these receptors is a man between 60 and 70 years old with COVID-19, enrolled during active disease.

The gene calls are TRBV19 and TRBJ1-3, with no clear D. In germline, CDR1 is LNHDA, CDR2 SQIVND (reference sequence). V lost 6 bases, J lost 0 bases, and 9 bases lay in between. The CDR3 is 14 amino acids. CDR3 protein: CASSEISSGNTIYF. Written as DNA, the CDR3 is TGTGCCAGTAGCGAGATAAGCTCTGGAAACACCATATATTTT.

V and J are TRBV19 and TRBJ1-3; possibly TRBD1 for D (5 bases). Germline V lookup: CDR1 LNHDA, CDR2 SQIVND (reference sequence). V lost 8 bases and J lost 0, with 11 bases in between. CDR3 length equals 14 residues. The CDR3 loop is CASGRGNSGNTIYF. In DNA form, the CDR3 reads TGTGCCAGTGGCCGGGGGAACTCTGGAAACACCATATATTTT.

V and J are TRBV6-2 or TRBV6-3 and TRBJ2-7, with D perhaps matching TRBD1 (6 bases). Germline-derived CDR1 and CDR2 are MNHEY and SVGEGT. The CDR3 is 16 amino acids. V shed 5 bases and J shed 0 bases, with 17 bases lying between them. Here the CDR3 DNA reads TGTGCCAGCAGTGATAAGGGCAGGGGACACTCCTACGAGCAGTACTTC. Residues: CASSDKGRGHSYEQYF.

This chain joins TRBV5-1 and TRBJ2-1; 16 nucleotides agree with TRBD2. Germline V gene lookup returns CDR1 SGHRS and CDR2 YFSETQ. Unmatched junction bases numbered 4, after V lost 4 bases and J lost 0 bases. The CDR3 is 18 residues long. The CDR3 sequence: CASSTGLAGGTSYNEQFF. The DNA of the CDR3 is TGCGCCAGCAGCACGGGACTAGCGGGAGGGACCTCCTACAATGAGCAGTTCTTC.

This chain connects TRBV10-3 to TRBJ2-7; tentatively, D is TRBD1 (6 bases). This CDR3 comprises 15 residues. The germline V and J ends were trimmed by 0 bases and 2 bases, with 11 bases remaining between them. Germline V lookup: CDR1 ENHRY, CDR2 SYGVKD. CDR3 coding DNA: TGTGCCATCAGTGAGTCGATGGGACAAACCTACGAGCAGTACTTC. The encoded protein is CAISESMGQTYEQYF.

CDR3 region: CATSREPGTGGYTF. The CDR3 nucleotides are TGTGCCACCAGCAGAGAGCCGGGGACAGGTGGCTACACCTTC. The chain combines TRBV15 with TRBJ1-2; 8 nucleotides agree with TRBD1. From germline, CDR1 is LNHNV and CDR2 YYDKDF (reference sequence). After removal of 0 bases from V and 7 bases from J, the junction contained 4 bases not matched to a gene. The CDR3 is made up of 14 amino acids.

V usage is TRBV11-3 and J usage is TRBJ1-1; 9 nucleotides align to TRBD1. Germline V lookup: CDR1 SGHNT, CDR2 YENEEA. V shed 2 bases, J shed 8 bases, and the junction held 6 bases outside the gene matches. The CDR3 length is 14 residues. The CDR3 spells CASSLTLGQGEAFF. In DNA, the CDR3 is TGTGCCAGCAGCTTAACCTTGGGACAGGGCGAAGCTTTCTTT.

V and J are TRBV6-5 and TRBJ2-2; a weak D match, TRBD2 (6 bases). Trimming stripped 4 bases from V and 5 bases from J, with 8 bases between. CDR1 MNHEY and CDR2 SVGAGI come from the germline V gene. The CDR3 contains 13 residues. CDR3 amino acids: CASSSRETGELFF. The CDR3 nucleotides read TGTGCCAGCAGTTCCCGGGAGACCGGGGAGCTGTTTTTT.

The rearrangement uses TRBV20-1 and TRBJ2-3; 8 positions match TRBD2. The germline V gene encodes CDR1 DFQATT and CDR2 SNEGSKA (reference sequence). This CDR3 is 16 amino acids long. Trimming took 3 bases from V and 2 from J; bases not matched to a gene: 10. The CDR3 is CSASSLREANTDTQYF. The CDR3 DNA reads TGCAGTGCTAGTTCCCTGCGGGAGGCCAACACAGATACGCAGTATTTT.

V is TRBV9 and J is TRBJ1-6; D call uncertain. CDR1 SGDLS and CDR2 YYNGEE come from the germline V gene. Trimming took off 0 bases at V and 7 bases at J, with 11 bases between the two ends. The CDR3 extends over 15 amino acids. CDR3 sequence: CASSVEPERNSPLHF. Here the CDR3 DNA reads TGTGCCAGCAGCGTAGAGCCGGAGAGGAATTCACCCCTCCACTTT.

This chain links TRBV28 with TRBJ2-7; D may be TRBD2 (5 bases). V was shortened by 7 bases and J by 5 bases, with 12 bases between the two germline ends. This CDR3 is built from 12 residues. Per germline, CDR1 MDHEN and CDR2 SYDVKM. CDR3 sequence: CASNGNINEQYF. The DNA for the CDR3 is TGTGCCAGCAACGGGAATATCAACGAGCAGTACTTC.

J is TRBJ1-4 and V is TRBV19; a possible D gene is TRBD1 (6 bases). Trimming removed 6 bases from V and 4 bases from J, with 12 bases in between. The CDR3 covers 14 residues. The V gene's germline CDR1 is LNHDA and CDR2 SQIVND (reference sequence). The CDR3 bases are TGTGCCAGTAGGATTGGACAGCTTAATGAAAAACTGTTTTTT. Residues: CASRIGQLNEKLFF.

The chain is built from TRBV12-3 or TRBV12-4 and TRBJ1-6; 11 positions agree with TRBD1. CDR3 length: 11 amino acids. J gave up 14 bases and V 6 bases, and 0 bases lay outside the gene matches. This CDR3 is CASRGQGALHF. The CDR3 DNA sequence: TGTGCCAGCAGGGGACAGGGGGCCCTCCACTTT.

The V gene is TRBV7-2, the J gene TRBJ2-7; the match to TRBD2 covers 11 bases. The CDR3 spans 16 residues. The germline V gene encodes CDR1 SGHTA and CDR2 FQGNSA. V lost 5 bases, J lost 1 base, and 7 bases stayed unmatched. The CDR3 spells CASSTTTSGASYEQYF. The CDR3 nucleotides are TGTGCCAGCAGCACAACGACTAGCGGGGCTTCCTACGAGCAGTACTTC.